The 19 T cell receptor beta chains below come from one sample, sequenced in a study of blood T cells in healthy people across ages. A second PCR, run for about 7 to 11 cycles, used a sample-barcoded 5' primer plus a J-beta primer mix. One entry per CDR3 protein results from TCRdb running MiXCR on the 5' RACE reads. Among 750,000 to 950,000 distinct CDR3 sequences listed, about 27% were seen once. This sample also appeared in a second study, on T cells of mothers and their children.

Sequenced sample: blood. These receptor sequences come from a woman in her forties in good health.

The chain is built from TRBV20-1 and TRBJ2-7; 7 nucleotides agree with TRBD2. In germline, CDR1 is DFQATT, CDR2 SNEGSKA (reference sequence). The CDR3 runs to 14 residues. After removal of 1 base from V and 4 bases from J, the junction contained 7 bases not matched to a gene. The CDR3 protein is CSARGGGSVYEQYF. The CDR3, as DNA: TGCAGTGCTAGAGGGGGGGGTAGCGTTTACGAGCAGTACTTC.

This clonotype was recorded many times. The rearrangement uses TRBV19 and TRBJ2-1; D ambiguous. Germline values: CDR1 LNHDA, CDR2 SQIVND (reference sequence). There are 13 residues in the CDR3. V gave up 3 bases and J gave up 5 bases, with 8 bases separating them. This CDR3 is CASSMVGNNEQFF. In DNA form, the CDR3 reads TGTGCCAGTAGTATGGTTGGAAACAATGAGCAGTTCTTC.

This chain uses TRBV28 with TRBJ1-5, with D hard to call. V dropped 6 bases and J dropped 0 bases, with 12 bases sitting between them. Germline-derived CDR1 and CDR2 are MDHEN and SYDVKM. This CDR3 has 15 amino acids. The DNA for the CDR3 is TGTGCCAGCAGCAGTGATGGAGATAGCAATCAGCCCCAGCATTTT. It encodes CASSSDGDSNQPQHF. The complete variable domain, with remaining parts taken from reference TRBV28 and TRBJ1-5, reads DVKVTQSSRYLVKRTGEKVFLECVQDMDHENMFWYRQDPGLGLRLIYFSYDVKMKEKGDIPEGYSVSREKKERFSLILESASTNQTSMYLCASSSDGDSNQPQHFGDGTRLSIL.

The V gene is TRBV7-6, the J gene TRBJ1-1, with D unclear. The CDR3 is 15 amino acids. V gave up 1 base and J gave up 1 base, with 10 bases separating them. Germline assignment: CDR1 SGHVS and CDR2 FNYEAQ. DNA of the CDR3: TGTGCCAGCAGCTTAGAAAGAGGAGGGAACACTGAAGCTTTCTTT. Translating gives CASSLERGGNTEAFF. The full variable domain, its missing parts supplied by reference TRBV7-6 and TRBJ1-1, is GAGVSQSPRYKVTKRGQDVALRCDPISGHVSLYWYRQALGQGPEFLTYFNYEAQQDKSGLPNDRFSAERPEGSISTLTIQRTEQRDSAMYRCASSLERGGNTEAFFGQGTRLTVV.

The table lists this clonotype with many counts. The chain carries TRBV4-3 and TRBJ2-1; D unresolved. This CDR3 region has 15 residues. Trimming cost V 0 bases and J 2 bases, with 8 bases left between them. From germline, CDR1 is LGHNA and CDR2 YSLEER. The CDR3 is CASSQDATAYNEQFF. The CDR3 bases are TGCGCCAGCAGCCAAGATGCTACTGCCTACAATGAGCAGTTCTTC.

This chain joins TRBV12-3 or TRBV12-4 and TRBJ1-6; D remains ambiguous. V lost 3 bases to trimming and J lost 6 bases, with 12 bases between them. The CDR3 length is 15 residues. CDR3 sequence: CASSLGRQPNSPLHF. CDR3 DNA: TGTGCCAGCAGTTTGGGCCGGCAACCTAATTCACCCCTCCACTTT.

This clonotype was counted ten times or more. The chain recombines TRBV12-3 or TRBV12-4 with TRBJ1-2, with 8 bases lining up with TRBD1. The CDR3 consists of 18 residues. Trimming cost V 0 bases and J 2 bases; bases outside gene matches: 11. The CDR3 sequence is CASSLARNRWTGNYGYTF. The CDR3 DNA is TGTGCCAGCAGTTTAGCACGGAACCGTTGGACAGGGAACTATGGCTACACCTTC.

This clonotype was seen ten or more times. The J gene is TRBJ1-1, the V gene TRBV10-3; D is perhaps TRBD1 (5 bases). Germline CDR1 and CDR2: ENHRY and SYGVKD. Trimming shortened V by 2 bases and J by 0 bases, and 19 bases separated the two germline ends. CDR3 length equals 18 residues. The CDR3 is CAISEPWDRSALNTEAFF. The CDR3 DNA sequence: TGTGCCATCAGTGAGCCATGGGACCGATCGGCCTTGAACACTGAAGCTTTCTTT.

In DNA, the CDR3 is TGTGCCAGCAGTTTAGCCTTAGCGGGGCCCGGGGAGCTGTTTTTT. This encodes CASSLALAGPGELFF. The V and J genes are TRBV27 and TRBJ2-2; 8 bases map to TRBD2. CDR3 length: 15 residues. CDR1 and CDR2 from the germline V gene are MNHEY and SMNVEV (reference sequence). Losses at the gene ends were 2 bases for V and 6 bases for J; bases not matched to a gene: 5.

The chain carries TRBV29-1 and TRBJ1-1; 7 nucleotides align to TRBD1. Per germline, CDR1 SQVTM and CDR2 ANQGSEA. J lost 3 bases, V lost 7 bases, and 17 bases had no gene match. The CDR3 is 16 amino acids. The CDR3 DNA sequence: TGCAGCGCCATCACGACAGGGACCAAGATGGACACTGAAGCTTTCTTT. This translates into CSAITTGTKMDTEAFF.

This clonotype was recorded at least ten times. An end of the junction does not agree with germline; a read error may underlie this. This chain links TRBV5-5 with TRBJ1-2; D is possibly TRBD1 (6 bases). Germline assignment: CDR1 SGHKS and CDR2 YYEKEE (reference sequence). The length of the CDR3 is 15 residues. CDR3 in DNA: TGCGCCAGCAGCTTGGCAGGGGACGGCGTCTATGGCTACACCTTC. Translated, it gives CASSLAGDGVYGYTF.

This clonotype was detected many times. J is TRBJ1-2 and V is TRBV4-3, with 7 bases that match TRBD1. The CDR3 length is 13 residues. CDR1 is LGHNA, CDR2 YSLEER, per germline. Trimming cost V 2 bases and J 7 bases; bases outside gene matches: 4. In nucleotides, the CDR3 is TGCGCCAGCAGCCAAAGAGGGGGCAGTGGCTACACCTTC. Amino acid sequence: CASSQRGGSGYTF.

The table lists this clonotype with many counts. The chain links TRBV9 to TRBJ2-7; tentatively, D is TRBD1 (6 bases). V was cut by 3 bases and J by 6 bases, with 16 bases left in between. The CDR3 has 14 amino acids. The germline V gene has CDR1 SGDLS and CDR2 YYNGEE. The CDR3 DNA reads TGTGCCAGCAGCGGCCGGGACACCTCCCGCGAGCAGTACTTC. It codes for CASSGRDTSREQYF.

In the case of this clonotype: The junction does not match germline at one end; this may be a read error. The chain combines TRBV7-9 with TRBJ1-1; no clear D gene. The CDR3 spans 13 residues. Per germline, CDR1 SEHNR and CDR2 FQNEAQ (reference sequence). The CDR3 coding sequence is TGTGCCGGCAGCCCCCCTAACAGAGTCGGAGCTTTCTTT. Translation gives CAGSPPNRVGAFF.

This clonotype came up a few times. The chain combines TRBV12-3 or TRBV12-4 with TRBJ2-1; 11 positions match TRBD2. V dropped 3 bases and J dropped 15; count of bases not matched to a gene: 4. CDR3 length: 12 amino acids. The CDR3 region is CASSFSGGALFF. CDR3 DNA sequence: TGTGCCAGCAGTTTTAGCGGGGGGGCGCTGTTCTTC.

This clonotype was found a few times. The chain links TRBV7-3 to TRBJ2-2, with no clear D. Looked up from germline, CDR1 is SGHTA and CDR2 is FQGTGA. This CDR3 spans 17 amino acids. Trimming took 1 base from V and 1 from J, leaving 13 bases between them. DNA of the CDR3: TGTGCCAGCAGCTTAAGCCCCCCCGGATTGAACACCGGGGAGCTGTTTTTT. It specifies CASSLSPPGLNTGELFF.

The chain employs TRBV6-5 and TRBJ2-1, with TRBD1 matching over 9 bases. The length of the CDR3 is 14 residues. V lost 6 bases and J lost 3; bases outside the gene matches: 3. The germline V gene encodes CDR1 MNHEY and CDR2 SVGAGI. CDR3 loop: CASSTGQGYNEQFF. For the CDR3, the DNA is TGTGCCAGCAGCACGGGACAGGGCTACAATGAGCAGTTCTTC.

This sequence joins TRBV7-3 and TRBJ2-2; no clear D. The CDR3 spans 13 residues. Trimming took off 5 bases at V and 2 bases at J, with 6 bases between the two ends. Germline V gives CDR1 SGHTA, CDR2 FQGTGA. CDR3 bases: TGTGCCAGCAGCGTCACCAACACCGGGGAGCTGTTTTTT. Protein product: CASSVTNTGELFF.

V gene TRBV29-1 combines with J gene TRBJ2-3; D tentatively fits TRBD1 or TRBD2 (5 bases each). Germline CDR1 reads SQVTM; CDR2 reads ANQGSEA. CDR3 length: 15 amino acids. Trimming removed 6 bases from V and 3 bases from J, with 19 bases in between. In DNA, the CDR3 is TGCAGCGTCCCCCCCAGGGACGCAGGGACAGATACGCAGTATTTT. The encoded protein is CSVPPRDAGTDTQYF.